Here is one T cell receptor beta chain with its context. The sample originates from a study of blood T cell repertoires in COVID-19. On the study more broadly: Sample material is recorded as cDNA or gDNA derived from T cells, B-cell-depleted T cells, or PBMCs.

The repertoire was sequenced with immunoSEQ multiplex PCR; TCRdb's copy has only in-frame clones and lacks some. The sample yields 50,000 to 55,000 clones, more than 75% seen once. This sequence was found in a man in his fifties or sixties with acute or convalescent COVID-19. Input material: peripheral blood.

The CDR3 sequence is CASSFIRTDDGYTF. CDR3 nucleotide sequence: TGTGCCAGCAGCTTTATCCGAACAGATGATGGCTACACCTTC. V usage is TRBV11-3 and J usage is TRBJ1-2; D is ambiguous. Trimming pared 3 bases from V and 6 bases from J, leaving 14 bases between. CDR1 and CDR2 from the germline V gene are SGHNT and YENEEA. This CDR3 contains 14 residues.